Presented here are 14 T cell receptor beta chains from one specimen sequenced in a study of shared clonotypes between healthy human individuals. TCRdb keeps only in-frame clones here, not all; method: immunoSEQ multiplex PCR. Of millions of clones listed, more than 80% are singletons. Source material: naive CD4+ T cells sorted from blood. Subset in this sample: CD45RA+ positively selected. These TCRs come from a man younger than 30 in good health.

The chain couples TRBV28 to TRBJ1-6, with 11 bases that match TRBD1. This CDR3 has 13 amino acids. The ends lost 9 bases at V and 7 bases at J; junction bases unmatched: 2. Germline values: CDR1 MDHEN, CDR2 SYDVKM. The CDR3 region is CASRTGGNSPLHF. CDR3 in DNA: TGTGCCAGTAGGACAGGGGGCAATTCACCCCTCCACTTT.

This chain links TRBV2 with TRBJ2-3; D is possibly TRBD2 (6 bases). V was cut by 10 bases and J by 2 bases, with 19 bases left in between. From germline, CDR1 is SNHLY and CDR2 FYNNEI. The CDR3 totals 15 residues. CDR3 nucleotide sequence: TGTGCCACCACTCGTGAGAGGGAGGCCACAGATACGCAGTATTTT. Protein sequence: CATTREREATDTQYF.

The chain has TRBV5-8 and TRBJ2-2; TRBD1 matches at 8 bases. V was pared by 4 bases and J by 5 bases, with 7 bases of the junction left unmatched. This CDR3 spans 15 amino acids. The germline V gene encodes CDR1 SGHTS and CDR2 YDEGEE. CDR3 sequence reads: CASSTGTGRTGELFF. For the CDR3, the DNA is TGTGCCAGCAGCACCGGGACAGGAAGGACCGGGGAGCTGTTTTTT.

The J gene is TRBJ2-3, the V gene TRBV18; 12 bases match TRBD2. The CDR3 extends over 17 amino acids. J gave up 10 bases and V 3 bases, and 14 bases lay outside the gene matches. The germline V gene encodes CDR1 KGHSH and CDR2 LQKENI. The CDR3 nucleotides read TGTGCCAGCTCACCCCCCGGACTAGCGGGACCGCTTATGGCGCAGTATTTT. This codes for CASSPPGLAGPLMAQYF. Together with reference TRBV18 and TRBJ2-3, the CDR3 gives the full variable domain: NAGVMQNPRHLVRRRGQEARLRCSPMKGHSHVYWYRQLPEEGLKFMVYLQKENIIDESGMPKERFSAEFPKEGPSILRIQQVVRGDSAAYFCASSPPGLAGPLMAQYFGPGTRLTVL.

The chain uses TRBV2 and TRBJ2-5; TRBD2 might be the D (7 bases). Germline V lookup: CDR1 SNHLY, CDR2 FYNNEI. V dropped 6 bases and J dropped 1 base, with 15 bases sitting between them. CDR3 length: 15 residues. CDR3 sequence: CASSAEGGLQETQYF. The DNA for the CDR3 is TGTGCCAGCAGCGCCGAGGGGGGGCTCCAAGAGACCCAGTACTTC. The full variable domain, its missing parts supplied by reference TRBV2 and TRBJ2-5, is EPEVTQTPSHQVTQMGQEVILRCVPISNHLYFYWYRQILGQKVEFLVSFYNNEISEKSEIFDDQFSVERPDGSNFTLKIRSTKLEDSAMYFCASSAEGGLQETQYFGPGTRLLVL.

The chain has TRBV6-6 and TRBJ1-5; TRBD1 matches 7 bases. Germline loops: CDR1 MNHNY, CDR2 SVGAGI (reference sequence). The CDR3 consists of 15 residues. The ends lost 2 bases at V and 5 bases at J; junction bases unmatched: 6. The CDR3 spells CASSYEAGGDQPQHF. The CDR3 DNA is TGTGCCAGCAGTTACGAGGCAGGGGGTGATCAGCCCCAGCATTTT.

This chain connects TRBV9 to TRBJ2-3, with 7 bases that match TRBD1. This CDR3 has 15 residues. Unmatched junction bases numbered 6, after V lost 4 bases and J lost 1 base. The V gene's germline CDR1 is SGDLS and CDR2 YYNGEE. CDR3 loop: CASSPTGVGTDTQYF. The CDR3 DNA is TGTGCCAGCAGCCCAACAGGGGTAGGCACAGATACGCAGTATTTT.

The chain couples TRBV4-3 to TRBJ1-4, with 8 bases that match TRBD1. Trimming at V came to 0 bases and at J to 5 bases, leaving 5 bases not matched to a gene. The CDR3 has 16 amino acids. Looked up from germline, CDR1 is LGHNA and CDR2 is YSLEER. CDR3 sequence reads: CASSQEPQGANEKLFF. The DNA of the CDR3 is TGCGCCAGCAGCCAAGAACCCCAGGGGGCAAATGAAAAACTGTTTTTT.

Worth noting for this clone: The sample has other DNA sequences that encode this CDR3 too. The chain has TRBV2 and TRBJ1-1; possibly TRBD1 for D (5 bases). This CDR3 is built from 14 residues. V shed 2 bases and J shed 1 base, with 8 bases lying between them. The germline CDR1 and CDR2 sequences are SNHLY and FYNNEI. Written as DNA, the CDR3 is TGTGCCAGCAGTGAACGGCAGGGGAACACTGAAGCTTTCTTT. Translation: CASSERQGNTEAFF. The whole variable domain, filled in from reference TRBV2 and TRBJ1-1, reads EPEVTQTPSHQVTQMGQEVILRCVPISNHLYFYWYRQILGQKVEFLVSFYNNEISEKSEIFDDQFSVERPDGSNFTLKIRSTKLEDSAMYFCASSERQGNTEAFFGQGTRLTVV.

This clone showed up just once. The chain joins TRBV28 to TRBJ2-1; perhaps TRBD1 as D (6 bases). This CDR3 spans 17 amino acids. CDR1 is MDHEN, CDR2 SYDVKM, per germline. V lost 5 bases, J lost 1 base, and 18 bases lay in between. Here the CDR3 reads CASSRSRTARSYNEQFF. CDR3 coding DNA: TGTGCCAGCAGTAGGTCTAGGACAGCGCGTTCCTACAATGAGCAGTTCTTC. Complete variable domain (other parts from reference TRBV28 and TRBJ2-1): DVKVTQSSRYLVKRTGEKVFLECVQDMDHENMFWYRQDPGLGLRLIYFSYDVKMKEKGDIPEGYSVSREKKERFSLILESASTNQTSMYLCASSRSRTARSYNEQFFGPGTRLTVL.

The gene calls are TRBV2 and TRBJ1-1; D ambiguous. V lost 6 bases and J lost 0, with 8 bases in between. This CDR3 has 13 residues. Germline assignment: CDR1 SNHLY and CDR2 FYNNEI. The CDR3 reads CASRARMNTEAFF. The CDR3 DNA is TGTGCCAGCAGGGCTCGAATGAACACTGAAGCTTTCTTT.

This rearrangement joins TRBV10-3 to TRBJ1-2; 7 bases line up with TRBD1. The CDR3 loop spans 13 amino acids. Germline V gene data show CDR1 as ENHRY and CDR2 as SYGVKD. J was trimmed by 9 bases and V by 0 bases; bases with no gene match: 4. The CDR3 coding sequence is TGTGCCATCAGTGAGTCGACAGGGTCGAGCTACACCTTC. Encoded protein: CAISESTGSSYTF.

The chain employs TRBV6-1 and TRBJ2-7; no clear D. The CDR3 is 11 residues long. Germline CDR1 and CDR2: MNHNS and SASEGT. Trimming left V 8 bases short and J 2 bases short, with 7 bases between. CDR3 in DNA: TGTGCCAGCCTGATTACCTACGAGCAGTACTTC. Translated: CASLITYEQYF.

This clone was seen more than once but under ten times. The V and J genes are TRBV27 and TRBJ1-6; possible D gene TRBD1, 5 bases. This CDR3 spans 14 amino acids. Trimming removed 6 bases from V and 9 bases from J, with 15 bases in between. In germline, CDR1 is MNHEY, CDR2 SMNVEV (reference sequence). CDR3 residues: CASSFLEGRSPLHF. The CDR3, as DNA: TGTGCCAGCAGCTTCCTAGAGGGGCGTTCACCCCTCCACTTT.